A selection of T cell receptor beta chains follows, all from one sample in a study of CD8+ T cells in alopecia areata. Sequencing used immunoSEQ multiplex PCR; TCRdb keeps in-frame clones, though not all of them. This table holds 180,000 or so clones, 58% found once. The sample consisted of CD4+ T cells sorted from blood, taken at week 24, from a patient treated with tofacitinib. Receptor source: a human donor with alopecia areata. Each CDR3 is given with its conserved first and last residue. D genes are given only for firm matches. Only part of the rows carry a size: once, few, many, or a class if the clone is expanded.

clone_size	v_call	j_call	d_call	cdr3_nt	cdr3_aa
.	TRBV7-6	TRBJ2-5	.	TGTGCCAGCTCTCGGGGGGCCGGACAAGAGACCCAGTACTTC	CASSRGAGQETQYF
few	TRBV2	TRBJ2-7	.	TGTGCCAGCAGTGGGAGCACAGGGTCGGATACCTACGAGCAGTACTTC	CASSGSTGSDTYEQYF
.	TRBV9	TRBJ2-1	TRBD2	TGTGCCAGCAGCGTAGGACTAGCGGGGGAGAATGAGCAGTTCTTC	CASSVGLAGENEQFF
few	TRBV29-1	TRBJ2-7	TRBD2	TGCAGCGTGAGGGGGACTAGCGGGAGGCAGGACGAGCAGTACTTC	CSVRGTSGRQDEQYF
.	TRBV6-5	TRBJ1-1	TRBD1	TGTGCCAGCAGCCTCGGGACAGGTGAAGCTTTCTTT	CASSLGTGEAFF
.	TRBV5-5	TRBJ2-3	.	TGTGCCAGCAGCCCGGACAGCACAGATACGCAGTATTTT	CASSPDSTDTQYF
few	TRBV5-1	TRBJ1-1	.	TGCGCCAGCAGCCCCGGGACTGAGAACACTGAAGCTTTCTTT	CASSPGTENTEAFF
.	TRBV2	TRBJ2-3	.	TGTGCCAGCAGTGAACTCCTCGGACCCACAGATACGCAGTATTTT	CASSELLGPTDTQYF
.	TRBV28	TRBJ2-4	.	TGTGCCAGCTGCCAGGGCCGTAACATTCAGTACTTC	CASCQGRNIQYF
few	TRBV18	TRBJ2-5	TRBD1	TGTGCCAGCTCAGGGGACAGACAAGAGACCCAGTACTTC	CASSGDRQETQYF
.	TRBV2	TRBJ1-5	.	TGTGCCAGCACAGGTTCTAATCAGCCCCAGCATTTT	CASTGSNQPQHF
.	TRBV5-6	TRBJ1-1	.	TGTGCCAGCAGTCAAGGGCGCAGGAACACTGAAGCTTTCTTT	CASSQGRRNTEAFF
.	TRBV5-6	TRBJ2-1	.	TGTGCCAGCAGCTTGGTAGTTGAGCAGTTCTTC	CASSLVVEQFF
.	TRBV2	TRBJ1-2	.	TGTGCCAGCAGTGGAGGAGGACTAACTAACTATGGCTACACCTTC	CASSGGGLTNYGYTF
.	TRBV7-8	TRBJ2-3	TRBD2	TGTGCCAGCAGCTCAAGCGGGGTGAGCACAGATACGCAGTATTTT	CASSSSGVSTDTQYF
few	TRBV7-2	TRBJ2-7	.	TGTGCCAGCAACTCCCAACAGGGCTCCGAGCAGTACTTC	CASNSQQGSEQYF
once	TRBV30	TRBJ2-3	.	TGTGCCTGGAGTGTCTTGGACACAGATACGCAGTATTTT	CAWSVLDTDTQYF
many	TRBV10-3	TRBJ2-3	.	TGTGCCACCACTGGACGAGGGGGCACAGATACGCAGTATTTT	CATTGRGGTDTQYF
.	TRBV5-6	TRBJ1-1	.	TGTGCCAGCAGCGTTGGACGGAGGAACACTGAAGCTTTCTTT	CASSVGRRNTEAFF
few	TRBV4-1	TRBJ1-2	TRBD1	TGCGCCAGCAGCCGCGACAGGGGCGGCTACACCTTC	CASSRDRGGYTF
.	TRBV2	TRBJ2-7	.	TGTGCCAACTCCCTTCGGGCAGGCGCCTACGAGCAGTACTTC	CANSLRAGAYEQYF
.	TRBV4-1	TRBJ1-2	TRBD1	TGCGCCAGCAGCCAAGGGACAGGGTGGAGAAACTATGGCTACACCTTC	CASSQGTGWRNYGYTF
.	TRBV7-6	TRBJ1-4	.	TGTGCCAGCAGCTCCGGCGCCCCGCCGGAAAAACTGTTTTTT	CASSSGAPPEKLFF
.	TRBV4-2	TRBJ1-2	.	TGTGCCAGCAGCCAAGATTGGGAGGGGATCTATGGCTACACCTTC	CASSQDWEGIYGYTF